This T cell receptor (beta chain) was recorded in a study of CD8 T cells in ankylosing spondylitis. TCRdb called the 5' RACE reads again in MiXCR, with one record for every CDR3 protein. Of some 140,000 distinct CDR3 sequences listed, roughly 17% were seen once; the top ten hold 25% to 40%. In regard to this clonotype: Its matching antigen is unknown.

Findings and limits, study-wide: Roughly eight highly homologous variants made up a TCR beta motif that seemed to typify ankylosing spondylitis blood.

V was trimmed by 4 bases and J by 6 bases, leaving 19 bases between them. Per the germline V gene, CDR1 is MDHEN and CDR2 is SYDVKM. CDR3 size: 16 residues. The TCR sequence derives from a male donor with ankylosing spondylitis. Sequences were obtained from blood, either unsorted or a sorted T cell fraction (not recorded which). The chain combines TRBV28 with TRBJ2-1; D possibly corresponds to TRBD1 (5 bases). The CDR3 sequence is CASSSPALGVGNEQFF. The CDR3 DNA follows: TGTGCCAGCAGTTCCCCTGCTCTAGGGGTAGGCAATGAGCAGTTCTTC.